A selection of T cell receptor beta chains follows, all from one sample in a study of shared clonotypes between healthy human individuals. The protocol was immunoSEQ multiplex PCR, while the TCRdb copy is restricted to in-frame clones and leaves out a portion. The sample lists 550,000 to 600,000 clones, just over 75% seen once, with approximately 12% in the top ten. The specimen was PBMCs. These receptors originate from a woman in her thirties or forties in good health. Some clones in this sample may be carry-over from other donors' samples. Both conserved end residues are part of each CDR3. A D gene is named only where the DNA matches it firmly.

d_gene,v_gene,j_gene,len,CDR3aa
-,TRBV28,TRBJ1-2,14,CASSFGGGGYGYTF
-,TRBV9,TRBJ1-2,17,CASSVGRWAVSNYGYTF
TRBD2,TRBV5-4,TRBJ2-1,14,CASSYLAGYNEQFF
-,TRBV5-1,TRBJ2-6,16,CASSSDRTSGANVLTF
-,TRBV6-5,TRBJ2-1,14,CASRQILGYNEQFF
-,TRBV18,TRBJ2-3,14,CASSPLDSPDTQYF
-,TRBV19,TRBJ2-7,14,CASRSEGNSYEQYF
-,TRBV29-1,TRBJ2-7,12,CSVKDVAYEQYF
-,TRBV14,TRBJ2-3,13,CASSSELVGTQYF
-,TRBV7-2,TRBJ1-2,13,CASSAGRDYGYTF
-,TRBV30,TRBJ2-7,15,CAWSWGPPRGYEQYF
-,TRBV9,TRBJ2-3,16,CASSPRRVGGTDTQYF
TRBD2,TRBV27,TRBJ2-7,16,CASSPKAGTISYEQYF
-,TRBV4-2,TRBJ2-3,14,CASSQADSTDTQYF
TRBD2,TRBV6-1,TRBJ2-7,15,CASSDEVAGTYEQYF
-,TRBV7-2,TRBJ2-7,16,CASSRARPTIPTEQYF
TRBD2,TRBV11-2,TRBJ2-3,19,CASSSETPSGGTGTDTQYF